A selection of T cell receptor beta chains follows, all from one sample in a study of blood T cell repertoires in COVID-19. Here immunoSEQ multiplex PCR was the method, and the copy in TCRdb shows in-frame clones only, minus some. Of roughly 180,000 clones detected, approximately 85% appear once; the ten largest clones hold just under 8.5%. The sequencing input was peripheral blood. These receptors all come from a woman in her sixties or seventies with acute or convalescent COVID-19. The CDR3 runs from the conserved cysteine through the conserved F or W. The D gene is left open where the match is weak. Expanded clones are given a class, and other clones once, few, many or no size at all.

>NA|TRBJ2-1|TRBV5-1|NA
TGCGCCAGCAGCTTGGACGGGTGGGATGAGCAGTTCTTC
CASSLDGWDEQFF
>NA|TRBJ1-5|TRBV28|NA
TGTGCCAGCAGTTCTACATGGGAGGTAGGGTGGAATAGCAATCAGCCCCAGCATTTT
CASSSTWEVGWNSNQPQHF
>NA|TRBJ1-1|TRBV16|TRBD1
TGTGCCAGCAGCCTCGGACAGGGGAGGACTGAAGCTTTCTTT
CASSLGQGRTEAFF
>NA|TRBJ2-1|TRBV7-3|NA
TGTGCCAGCAGCTTAACTGCGTCGAGCTCCTACAATGAGCAGTTCTTC
CASSLTASSSYNEQFF
>NA|TRBJ2-7|TRBV18|TRBD2
TGTGCCAGCTCACCACCTAGCGGGAGATCCTACGAGCAGTACTTC
CASSPPSGRSYEQYF
>NA|TRBJ2-1|TRBV7-7|TRBD1
TGTGCTAGCAGCTTAGGACGCGGGACAGGGTCAATCAATGAGCAGTTCTTC
CASSLGRGTGSINEQFF
>NA|TRBJ1-1|TRBV15|NA
TGTGCCACCAGCAGAGATAGAACAGGGATAATGAACACTGAAGCTTTCTTT
CATSRDRTGIMNTEAFF
>NA|TRBJ2-5|TRBV6-5|TRBD1
TGTGCCAGCAGTTACCCTTCAGGGGGCATGTCGGAGACCCAGTACTTC
CASSYPSGGMSETQYF
>once|TRBJ2-3|TRBV5-1|TRBD2
TGCGCCAGCAGCTCGGAGACTAGCGGGGCTAGCACAGATACGCAGTATTTT
CASSSETSGASTDTQYF
>few|TRBJ2-3|TRBV28|TRBD2
TGTGCCAGCAGCCTATTAGGGACTAGCGGCGGAAAAGATACGCAGTATTTT
CASSLLGTSGGKDTQYF
>NA|TRBJ2-2|TRBV9|NA
TGTGCCAGCAGCACTAGCTGGGGCGGCGGGGAGCTGTTTTTT
CASSTSWGGGELFF
>once|TRBJ1-2|TRBV30|NA
TGTGCCTGGAGTGACCAACAGGGACGGAGTGGCTACACCTTC
CAWSDQQGRSGYTF
>NA|TRBJ2-2|TRBV28|NA
TGTGCCACCATCAGGATTGACACCGGGGAGCTGTTTTTT
CATIRIDTGELFF
>NA|TRBJ2-1|TRBV3-1/TRBV3-2|NA
TGTGCCAGCAGCCAAGATCCCAGCTCCTACAATGAGCAGTTCTTC
CASSQDPSSYNEQFF
>NA|TRBJ2-5|TRBV7-2|TRBD2
TGTGCCAGCAGACGACTAGCACCTGAGACCCAGTACTTC
CASRRLAPETQYF
>NA|TRBJ2-6|TRBV19|NA
TGTGCCAGTAGTATAATGTGGAGCTCTGGGGCCAACGTCCTGACTTTC
CASSIMWSSGANVLTF
>NA|TRBJ1-1|TRBV15|TRBD1
TGTGCCACCAGCTCGGGACAGGGGGCTTCGATGAACACTGAAGCTTTCTTT
CATSSGQGASMNTEAFF
>once|TRBJ2-3|TRBV7-9|NA
TGTGCCAGCAGCTTCCTAGATGATACGCAGTATTTT
CASSFLDDTQYF
>once|TRBJ1-4|TRBV27|TRBD1
TGTGCCAGCAGTTTCGACAGGGGAGGTGAAAAACTGTTTTTT
CASSFDRGGEKLFF
>NA|TRBJ1-1|TRBV19|NA
TGTGCCAGTAGTCACTGGTACACTGAAGCTTTCTTT
CASSHWYTEAFF
>NA|TRBJ1-1|TRBV7-9|TRBD1
TGTGCCAGCAGCTTAGGGGGGACAGGGCTGACTGAAGCTTTCTTT
CASSLGGTGLTEAFF
>once|TRBJ1-2|TRBV9|NA
TGTGCCAGCAGCGTAGGACAGGCTAACTATGGCTACACCTTC
CASSVGQANYGYTF
>NA|TRBJ2-1|TRBV7-2|TRBD1
TGTGCCAGCAGCTTAGGACAGGGCTCCTACAATGAGCAGTTCTTC
CASSLGQGSYNEQFF
>NA|TRBJ2-1|TRBV7-3|TRBD2
TGTGCCAGCAGCTTAAGACTAGCGGGCAATGAGCAGTTCTTC
CASSLRLAGNEQFF